This record concerns one T cell receptor (beta chain) sequence. The record originates from a study of control samples from healthy donors and cancer patients. V was shortened by 1 base and J by 0 bases, with 28 bases between the two germline ends. The CDR3 is 21 residues long. Profiling relied on immunoSEQ multiplex PCR, and the TCRdb table lists in-frame clones only, not all of them. The sample's table shows under 200,000 clones. The rearrangement uses TRBV5-3 and TRBJ2-5, with TRBD1 as a possible D gene (6 bases). TRBV5-3 is given ORF status, its function remaining uncertain. The sample was blood. This clonotype originated in a woman in her thirties in good health. The CDR3 spells CARSLNGQYGVGTSYQETQYF. In DNA, the CDR3 is TGTGCCAGAAGCTTGAACGGACAGTACGGGGTAGGTACTTCGTACCAAGAGACCCAGTACTTC.